This T cell receptor (beta chain) was retrieved from a study of preoperative IRX-2 immunotherapy in early breast cancer. V gave up 6 bases and J gave up 5 bases, with 13 bases separating them. The CDR3 totals 14 residues. From germline, CDR1 is LNHNV and CDR2 YYDKDF (reference sequence). Only in-frame clones appear in the TCRdb table, and some are missing; sequencing was by immunoSEQ multiplex PCR. The sample shows approximately 96,000 clones, approximately 90% of them seen only once. This sample's treatment: preoperative locoregional IRX-2 cytokine immunotherapy. This phase Ib study tested locoregional IRX-2 cytokine immunotherapy given before surgery.

The V gene is TRBV15, the J gene TRBJ1-4; the D gene is possibly TRBD1 (5 bases). This TCR was sampled from a human donor with breast cancer. Sequencing was performed on tumor tissue, taken after IRX-2 immunotherapy. The CDR3 DNA is TGTGCCACCAGAATCTACGGGGGGAATGAAAAACTGTTTTTT. This translates into CATRIYGGNEKLFF.